Listed here are 14 T cell receptor beta chains from one sample, sequenced in a study of blood T cell repertoires in COVID-19 (TCRdb year 2020). Receptors were amplified or captured by the immunoSEQ multiplex PCR assay. This is the immuneACCESS table as TCRdb keeps it, with only in-frame sequences that have V and J called. A part of the clones is gone; compared with another copy, unresolved V genes explain less than half, and the rest is unexplained. Counted in this sample were roughly 40,000 clones; about 75% of them appeared once. 8.5% to 9% of the sample is taken by the ten largest. Sequencing input: peripheral blood. The source of these receptors is a man aged 65 to 85 with active or convalescent COVID-19.

This chain links TRBV11-2 with TRBJ2-7; 8 bases are shared with TRBD1. The germline V gene has CDR1 SGHAT and CDR2 FQNNGV. Losses at the gene ends were 4 bases for V and 6 bases for J; bases not matched to a gene: 8. The CDR3 contains 14 residues. CDR3 nucleotide sequence: TGTGCCAGCAGCTCGGGACAGGATTTTAGCGAGCAGTACTTC. Translating gives CASSSGQDFSEQYF.

The chain joins TRBV18 to TRBJ1-6, with 7 bases lining up with TRBD1. CDR1 KGHSH and CDR2 LQKENI come from the germline V gene. The CDR3 totals 14 residues. Trimming cost V 4 bases and J 8 bases; bases outside gene matches: 5. The chain's CDR3 is CASSLRGLDSPLHF. DNA for the CDR3: TGTGCCAGCTCACTTAGGGGGCTTGATTCACCCCTCCACTTT.

The genes are TRBV6-5 and TRBJ2-5, with D tentatively TRBD1 (5 bases). Per the germline V gene, CDR1 is MNHEY and CDR2 is SVGAGI. Between the trimmed V and J ends, which lost 6 bases and 5 bases, there was a span of 19 bases. The CDR3 length is 15 residues. The CDR3 reads CASSQTRDPFETQYF. CDR3 in DNA: TGTGCCAGCAGCCAAACCAGGGATCCCTTCGAGACCCAGTACTTC.

The chain combines TRBV28 with TRBJ1-2; no reliable D call. CDR3 size: 12 residues. The germline V gene encodes CDR1 MDHEN and CDR2 SYDVKM. V lost 4 bases and J 3 bases, leaving 6 bases between the germline ends. The CDR3, as DNA: TGTGCCAGCAGTTCCTCCGACTATGGCTACACCTTC. Its translation: CASSSSDYGYTF.

This clone is a singleton in its sample. The J gene is TRBJ2-7, the V gene TRBV7-7; 7 bases map to TRBD1. The length of the CDR3 is 13 residues. From germline, CDR1 is SSHAT and CDR2 FNYEAQ (reference sequence). V shed 5 bases, J shed 5 bases, and the junction held 6 bases outside the gene matches. CDR3: CASSLDRNDEQYF. Written as DNA, the CDR3 is TGTGCCAGCAGCCTGGACAGGAATGACGAGCAGTACTTC. Looking up the rest from reference TRBV7-7 and TRBJ2-7 gives the full variable domain: GAGVSQSPRYKVTKRGQDVTLRCDPISSHATLYWYQQALGQGPEFLTYFNYEAQPDKSGLPSDRFSAERPEGSISTLTIQRTEQRDSAMYRCASSLDRNDEQYFGPGTRLTVT.

The chain has TRBV30 and TRBJ2-1, with 8 bases matching TRBD2. The CDR3 contains 15 residues. Germline V CDR1 and CDR2: GTSNPN, SVGIG (reference sequence). Unmatched junction bases numbered 9, after V lost 1 base and J lost 7 bases. The CDR3, as DNA: TGTGCCTGGAGTGAGGAAGCGGGGGTACAAAATGAGCAGTTCTTC. This codes for CAWSEEAGVQNEQFF.

This clone is medium-sized in the sample. This chain links TRBV6-5 with TRBJ1-2; D is perhaps TRBD1 (5 bases). Germline V CDR1 and CDR2: MNHEY, SVGAGI. The CDR3 loop spans 13 amino acids. The V and J ends lost 2 bases and 4 bases respectively, with 8 bases between them. The CDR3 sequence: CASSYGGSYGYTF. The CDR3 DNA sequence: TGTGCCAGCAGTTACGGGGGGTCCTATGGCTACACCTTC.

CDR3 amino acids: CASSGGPGDTQYF. The CDR3 nucleotides read TGTGCCAGCAGCGGAGGCCCCGGGGATACGCAGTATTTT. The chain couples TRBV7-3 to TRBJ2-3; a possible D gene is TRBD2 (5 bases). Per germline, CDR1 SGHTA and CDR2 FQGTGA. The V gene lost 5 bases and the J gene lost 6 bases, with 12 bases spanning the gap. The CDR3 length is 13 residues.

This clone was observed once. The chain links TRBV20-1 to TRBJ2-3, with no clear D. Germline V CDR1 and CDR2: DFQATT, SNEGSKA (reference sequence). The CDR3 consists of 11 residues. V gave up 5 bases and J gave up 7 bases, with 10 bases separating them. In nucleotides, the CDR3 is TGCAGTGCTCACCCACAAAATACGCAGTATTTT. Translated: CSAHPQNTQYF.

The CDR3 bases are TGTGCCAGCAGGGAAACAGGGGCCGAGAACACTGAAGCTTTCTTT. It translates to CASRETGAENTEAFF. The chain carries TRBV27 and TRBJ1-1; 7 bases are a match to TRBD1. Per germline, CDR1 MNHEY and CDR2 SMNVEV (reference sequence). The CDR3 runs 15 residues. The V and J ends lost 6 bases and 1 base, in that order; junction bases with no gene match: 8.

The DNA of the CDR3 is TGTGCCAGCAGCCAGGGGCTAGCGGGGGTCAATGAGCAGTTCTTC. It codes for CASSQGLAGVNEQFF. This sequence joins TRBV14 and TRBJ2-1; 10 bases agree with TRBD2. The CDR3 totals 15 residues. Germline V gene lookup returns CDR1 SGHDN and CDR2 FVKESK. Unmatched junction bases numbered 5, after V lost 3 bases and J lost 6 bases. The full variable domain, its missing parts supplied by reference TRBV14 and TRBJ2-1, is EAGVTQFPSHSVIEKGQTVTLRCDPISGHDNLYWYRRVMGKEIKFLLHFVKESKQDESGMPNNRFLAERTGGTYSTLKVQPAELEDSGVYFCASSQGLAGVNEQFFGPGTRLTVL.

The chain carries TRBV30 and TRBJ1-1; 7 nucleotides match TRBD1. J lost 1 base, V lost 4 bases, and 3 bases had no gene match. In germline, CDR1 is GTSNPN, CDR2 SVGIG (reference sequence). The CDR3 extends over 13 amino acids. The CDR3 sequence: CAWMRDRNTEAFF. DNA of the CDR3: TGTGCCTGGATGCGGGACAGGAACACTGAAGCTTTCTTT.

CDR3 region: CASSQGGQVAGELFF. The CDR3 DNA is TGTGCCAGCAGCCAGGGGGGGCAAGTCGCCGGGGAGCTGTTTTTT. This chain uses TRBV3-1 (or the pseudogene TRBV3-2) with TRBJ2-2; D might be TRBD2 (7 bases). V shed 3 bases and J shed 6 bases, with 14 bases lying between them. This CDR3 spans 15 amino acids. CDR1 is LGHDT, CDR2 YNNKEL, per germline (reference sequence).

This chain connects TRBV3-1 (or the pseudogene TRBV3-2) to TRBJ2-3, with unresolved D. V was pared by 2 bases and J by 2 bases, with 5 bases between. The CDR3 extends over 13 amino acids. CDR1 is LGHDT, CDR2 YNNKEL, per germline (reference sequence). The chain's CDR3 is CASSQINTDTQYF. For the CDR3, the DNA is TGTGCCAGCAGCCAAATAAACACAGATACGCAGTATTTT.